This T cell receptor (beta chain) appears in the sequencing data of a study of CD8+ T cells in alopecia areata. General observations from the study: There were also resident alphabeta T cells of normal skin sequenced in scalp samples. Researchers reported that TCR sharing among patients proved less clear than in mice, possibly HLA-linked. Lesional scalp, notably in alopecia totalis/universalis, had clonality above that of normal scalp.

After isolation, RNA underwent reverse transcription to generate cDNA as the sequencing template. Using immunoSEQ multiplex PCR, the repertoire was profiled, and TCRdb retains in-frame clones only, with some absent. The profile shows about 150,000 clones, 50% to 65% of them singletons. Sorted populations comprised CD4+ and CD8+ T cells obtained from PBMCs. This clone turned up a few times. Its antigen is currently unknown. What was sequenced was CD4+ T cells sorted from blood. The source is a human donor in good health.

CDR3 bases: TGTGCCACCACCGAGGGACAGAGCAGCAATCAGCCCCAGCATTTT. Amino acids: CATTEGQSSNQPQHF. The gene calls are TRBV15 and TRBJ1-5; 7 nucleotides line up with TRBD1. Germline V gene sequence: CDR1 LNHNV, CDR2 YYDKDF (reference sequence). V dropped 7 bases and J dropped 1; count of bases not matched to a gene: 7. The CDR3 has 15 amino acids.